Each of the 19 T cell receptor beta chains below was sequenced from the same sample in a study of response to subunit inactivated influenza vaccine. TCRdb redid the calling of the RT-PCR reads with MiXCR, one entry per CDR3 protein. The data show 700,000 to 900,000 distinct CDR3 sequences, 21% seen once. This specimen consisted of PBMCs from blood, obtained 5 days after vaccination. These receptors were collected from a man in his forties or fifties who received an inactivated influenza vaccine.

The chain employs TRBV4-3 and TRBJ1-4; no clear D gene. The CDR3 has 16 amino acids. CDR1 is LGHNA and CDR2 is YSLEER in the germline V gene. Trimming removed 0 bases from V and 8 bases from J, with 16 bases in between. The CDR3 nucleotides read TGCGCCAGCAGCCAAGATATGGGGAGAGGGAACGAAAAACTGTTTTTT. It codes for CASSQDMGRGNEKLFF.

This clonotype appeared a few times. V usage is TRBV10-3 and J usage is TRBJ2-7; possible D gene TRBD1, 6 bases. This CDR3 has 14 residues. V lost 10 bases and J 0 bases, leaving 16 bases between the germline ends. Germline V gives CDR1 ENHRY, CDR2 SYGVKD. CDR3 DNA sequence: TGTGCCACTGCATCCGGGACACCCTCCTACGAGCAGTACTTC. This encodes CATASGTPSYEQYF.

This clonotype showed up just a few times. This chain connects TRBV30 to TRBJ2-3; D is undetermined. Trimming pared 0 bases from V and 6 bases from J, leaving 13 bases between. The CDR3 covers 14 residues. Looked up from germline, CDR1 is GTSNPN and CDR2 is SVGIG (reference sequence). This chain's CDR3 is CAWSVLRNLDTQYF. The CDR3 DNA reads TGTGCCTGGAGTGTACTGCGGAATTTGGATACGCAGTATTTT.

This clonotype appeared a few times. The chain joins TRBV5-1 to TRBJ2-5, with D possibly TRBD2 on 5 matching bases. The V and J ends lost 1 base and 2 bases respectively, with 15 bases between them. Germline loops: CDR1 SGHRS, CDR2 YFSETQ. The CDR3 sequence is 16 residues long. The CDR3 loop reads CASSLHFGEIQETQYF. DNA for the CDR3: TGCGCCAGCAGCTTGCACTTCGGGGAAATACAAGAGACCCAGTACTTC.

In this sample, this clonotype turned up a few times. The chain employs TRBV29-1 and TRBJ2-1; 15 bases agree with TRBD2. This CDR3 is 13 amino acids long. The germline gives CDR1 SQVTM, CDR2 ANQGSEA. Losses at the gene ends were 7 bases for V and 9 bases for J; bases not matched to a gene: 4. Here the CDR3 DNA reads TGCAGCGGGGGACTAGCGGGAGGAGGTGAGCAGTTCTTC. Its translation: CSGGLAGGGEQFF.

The table lists this clonotype with many counts. This chain connects TRBV5-1 to TRBJ2-7; either TRBD1 or TRBD2 may supply D (5 bases each). V was pared by 0 bases and J by 2 bases, with 12 bases between. Germline CDR1 reads SGHRS; CDR2 reads YFSETQ. This CDR3 region has 15 residues. The CDR3 region is CASSLAQRGPYEQYF. The CDR3 DNA is TGCGCCAGCAGCTTGGCACAGAGGGGTCCCTACGAGCAGTACTTC.

This sequence joins TRBV6-5 and TRBJ2-2; D is unclear. CDR1 MNHEY and CDR2 SVGAGI come from the germline V gene. The CDR3 sequence is 16 residues long. With 1 base removed from V and 0 bases from J, the gap between germline ends came to 9 bases. CDR3 in DNA: TGTGCCAGCAGTTACTTTATCACGGCGAACACCGGGGAGCTGTTTTTT. Encoded protein: CASSYFITANTGELFF.

A few counts support this clonotype. This chain links TRBV6-2 or TRBV6-3 with TRBJ2-7; TRBD2 aligns across 11 bases. CDR3 size: 14 residues. Trimming removed 6 bases from V and 4 bases from J; junction bases left unmatched: 5. CDR1 is MNHEY, CDR2 SVGEGT, per germline. The CDR3 reads CASRETSGTYEQYF. For the CDR3, the DNA is TGTGCCAGCAGAGAGACTAGCGGGACGTACGAGCAGTACTTC.

This clonotype was recorded at least ten times. V gene TRBV29-1 combines with J gene TRBJ2-7; D possibly corresponds to TRBD2 (7 bases). Germline V gives CDR1 SQVTM, CDR2 ANQGSEA. Trimming took off 1 base at V and 3 bases at J, with 16 bases between the two ends. The CDR3 runs 15 residues. Here the CDR3 reads CSVEGWEGGIYEQYF. The DNA for the CDR3 is TGCAGCGTTGAAGGATGGGAGGGGGGAATCTACGAGCAGTACTTC.

This chain joins TRBV6-1 and TRBJ2-3; no reliable D call. CDR1 is MNHNS and CDR2 is SASEGT in the germline V gene. CDR3 length equals 15 residues. The ends were cut back, 3 bases at V and 0 bases at J, with 10 bases in the middle. The CDR3 coding sequence is TGTGCCAGCAGTGATCGGATATCTAGCACAGATACGCAGTATTTT. Encoded protein: CASSDRISSTDTQYF.

This clonotype was counted only a few times. The chain carries TRBV12-3 or TRBV12-4 and TRBJ1-4; D is unresolved. This CDR3 spans 13 amino acids. Trimming stripped 2 bases from V and 8 bases from J, with 9 bases between. Here the CDR3 reads CASSLSSGEKLFF. CDR3 bases: TGTGCCAGCAGTTTATCATCTGGCGAAAAACTGTTTTTT.

The chain has TRBV20-1 and TRBJ2-3; D is perhaps TRBD1 or TRBD2 (5 bases each). V was pared by 6 bases and J by 5 bases, with 12 bases between. CDR3 length: 12 amino acids. Germline V gene lookup returns CDR1 DFQATT and CDR2 SNEGSKA (reference sequence). The DNA for the CDR3 is TGCAGTGCCTGGGAGAGGGGAGATACGCAGTATTTT. It is translated as CSAWERGDTQYF.

The chain combines TRBV12-3 or TRBV12-4 with TRBJ2-7; 10 positions agree with TRBD1. Unmatched junction bases numbered 13, after V lost 6 bases and J lost 5 bases. The CDR3 consists of 16 residues. The chain's CDR3 is CASSQSQGQGFHEQYF. In DNA form, the CDR3 reads TGTGCCAGCAGCCAATCCCAGGGACAGGGGTTCCACGAGCAGTACTTC.

This clonotype was found many times. This sequence joins TRBV5-1 and TRBJ1-1; TRBD1 matches at 9 bases. The CDR3 totals 14 residues. Trimming at V came to 4 bases and at J to 4 bases, leaving 5 bases not matched to a gene. Per the germline V gene, CDR1 is SGHRS and CDR2 is YFSETQ. The CDR3 here is CASSLGQGTTEAFF. The CDR3 DNA is TGCGCCAGCAGCCTAGGACAGGGGACCACTGAAGCTTTCTTT.

This clonotype was found a few times. V usage is TRBV7-9 and J usage is TRBJ2-2, with 9 bases identical to TRBD2. V lost 5 bases, J lost 2 bases, and 3 bases stayed unmatched. Looked up from germline, CDR1 is SEHNR and CDR2 is FQNEAQ (reference sequence). The CDR3 extends over 15 amino acids. DNA of the CDR3: TGTGCCAGCAGCAAGCGGGAGGTCAACACCGGGGAGCTGTTTTTT. Translated: CASSKREVNTGELFF.

The V and J genes are TRBV28 and TRBJ2-7; D possibly uses TRBD1 or TRBD2 (5 bases each). Looked up from germline, CDR1 is MDHEN and CDR2 is SYDVKM. Trimming removed 4 bases at V and 8 bases at J, with 15 bases between. The CDR3 sequence is 13 residues long. The CDR3 region has the DNA TGTGCCAGCAGTTCCACCGGGGACCCCAAGCAGTACTTC. This codes for CASSSTGDPKQYF.

The rearrangement uses TRBV12-3 or TRBV12-4 and TRBJ2-7; 8 bases agree with TRBD2. This CDR3 spans 16 amino acids. The V gene end was trimmed by 3 bases and the J gene end by 2 bases; junction bases not matched to a gene: 9. CDR3 loop: CASSFRGGRETYEQYF. In DNA, the CDR3 is TGTGCCAGCAGTTTCCGGGGGGGCAGGGAAACCTACGAGCAGTACTTC.

This sequence joins TRBV3-1 and TRBJ2-1; a weak D match, TRBD1 (5 bases). The CDR3 sequence is 15 residues long. V was trimmed by 1 base and J by 6 bases, leaving 13 bases between them. Germline-derived CDR1 and CDR2 are LGHDT and YNNKEL (reference sequence). The CDR3 sequence is CASSQGQGRINEQFF. CDR3 in DNA: TGTGCCAGCAGCCAAGGGCAGGGTCGGATCAATGAGCAGTTCTTC.

This clonotype was observed a few times. V is TRBV4-2 and J is TRBJ2-7, with TRBD2 identical over 12 bases. The ends lost 5 bases at V and 3 bases at J; junction bases unmatched: 5. Per germline, CDR1 LGHNA and CDR2 YNFKEQ. The CDR3 length is 15 residues. The DNA for the CDR3 is TGTGCCAGCAGCGCTAGCGGGAGGGGTATCTACGAGCAGTACTTC. Encoded protein: CASSASGRGIYEQYF.